Sequencing of this TCR beta chain was carried out in a study of blood T cell repertoires in COVID-19. The V gene lost 4 bases and the J gene lost 8 bases, with 8 bases spanning the gap. This CDR3 is 11 amino acids long. From germline, CDR1 is ENHRY and CDR2 SYGVKD. Seattle researchers signed up patients amid active infection and tracked them longitudinally. Under the authors' procedure: By means of reference gene primer amplification, nucleated cell counts were estimated. Profiled with immunoSEQ multiplex PCR; TCRdb holds only in-frame clones, not every one. V, J and clone size were drawn from that table, and D and trimming were deduced from the DNA. Of around 340,000 clones in the sample, about nine tenths are singletons; the top ten hold 3% to 4%.

Sequencing was performed on peripheral blood. This receptor was identified in a woman in her sixties or seventies with COVID-19, enrolled during active disease. This chain links TRBV10-3 with TRBJ1-2, with D uncertain. Here the CDR3 DNA reads TGTGCCATCAGTGGGAGCGGGGGCTACACCTTC. As protein: CAISGSGGYTF.